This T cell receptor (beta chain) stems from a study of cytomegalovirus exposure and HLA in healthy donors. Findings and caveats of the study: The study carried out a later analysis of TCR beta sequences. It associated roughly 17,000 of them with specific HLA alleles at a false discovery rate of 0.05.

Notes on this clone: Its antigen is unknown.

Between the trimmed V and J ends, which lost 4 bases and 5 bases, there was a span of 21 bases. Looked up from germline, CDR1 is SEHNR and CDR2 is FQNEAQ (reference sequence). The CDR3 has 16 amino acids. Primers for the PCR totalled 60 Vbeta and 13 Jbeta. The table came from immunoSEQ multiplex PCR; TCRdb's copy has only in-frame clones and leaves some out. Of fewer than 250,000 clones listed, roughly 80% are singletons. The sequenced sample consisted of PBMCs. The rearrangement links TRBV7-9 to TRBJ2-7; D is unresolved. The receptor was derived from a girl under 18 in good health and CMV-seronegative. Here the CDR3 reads CASSSTPRTLLDEQYF. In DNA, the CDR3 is TGTGCCAGCAGCTCCACCCCGCGCACCTTACTGGACGAGCAGTACTTC.